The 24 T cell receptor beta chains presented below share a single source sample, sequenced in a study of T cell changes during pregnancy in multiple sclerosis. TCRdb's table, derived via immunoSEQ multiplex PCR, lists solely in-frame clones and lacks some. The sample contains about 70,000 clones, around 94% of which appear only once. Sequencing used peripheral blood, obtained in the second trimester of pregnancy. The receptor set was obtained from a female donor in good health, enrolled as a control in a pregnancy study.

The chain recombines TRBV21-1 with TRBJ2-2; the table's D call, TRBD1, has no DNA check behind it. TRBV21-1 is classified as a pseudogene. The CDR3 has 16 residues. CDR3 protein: CASSKVRTGNTGELFF. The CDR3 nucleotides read TGTGCCAGCAGCAAAGTGAGGACAGGGAACACCGGGGAGCTGTTTTTT.

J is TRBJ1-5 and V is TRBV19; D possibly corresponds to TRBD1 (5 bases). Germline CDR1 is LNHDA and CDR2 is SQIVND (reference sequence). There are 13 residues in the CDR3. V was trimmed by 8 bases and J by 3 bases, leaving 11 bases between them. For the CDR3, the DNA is TGTGCCAGTCCCAGGACACCCAATCAGCCCCAGCATTTT. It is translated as CASPRTPNQPQHF.

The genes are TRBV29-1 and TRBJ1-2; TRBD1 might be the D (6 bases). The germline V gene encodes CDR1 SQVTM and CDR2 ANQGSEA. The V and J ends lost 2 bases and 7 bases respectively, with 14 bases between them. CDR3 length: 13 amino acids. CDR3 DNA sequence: TGCAGCGTTGAAATCCGGGGGGCGGGTGGCTACACCTTC. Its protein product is CSVEIRGAGGYTF.

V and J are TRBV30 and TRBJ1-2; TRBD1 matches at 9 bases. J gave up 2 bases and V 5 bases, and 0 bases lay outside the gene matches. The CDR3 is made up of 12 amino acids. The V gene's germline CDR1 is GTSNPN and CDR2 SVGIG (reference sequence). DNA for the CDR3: TGTGCCTGGGACAGGGGGAACTATGGCTACACCTTC. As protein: CAWDRGNYGYTF.

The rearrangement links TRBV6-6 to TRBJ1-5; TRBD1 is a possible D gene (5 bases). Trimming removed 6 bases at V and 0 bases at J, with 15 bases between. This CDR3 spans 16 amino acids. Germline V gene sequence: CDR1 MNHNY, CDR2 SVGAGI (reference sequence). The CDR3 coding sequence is TGTGCCAGCAGGGGGCTTACCGGGTCTAGCAATCAGCCCCAGCATTTT. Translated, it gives CASRGLTGSSNQPQHF.

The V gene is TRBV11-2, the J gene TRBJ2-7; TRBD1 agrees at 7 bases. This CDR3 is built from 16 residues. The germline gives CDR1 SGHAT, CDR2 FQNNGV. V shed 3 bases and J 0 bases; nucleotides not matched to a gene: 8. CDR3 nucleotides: TGTGCCAGCAGCTTTGGAGCGACAGGGACCTCCTACGAGCAGTACTTC. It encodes CASSFGATGTSYEQYF.

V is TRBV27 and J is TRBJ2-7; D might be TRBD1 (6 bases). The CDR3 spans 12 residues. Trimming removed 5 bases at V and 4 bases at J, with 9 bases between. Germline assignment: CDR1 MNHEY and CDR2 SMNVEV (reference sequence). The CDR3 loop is CASSQQGYEQYF. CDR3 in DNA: TGTGCCAGCAGTCAACAGGGATACGAGCAGTACTTC.

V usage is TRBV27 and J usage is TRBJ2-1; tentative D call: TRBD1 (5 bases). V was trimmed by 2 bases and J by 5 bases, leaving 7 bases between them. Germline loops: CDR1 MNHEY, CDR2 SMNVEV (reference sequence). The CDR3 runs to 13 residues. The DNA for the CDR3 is TGTGCCAGCAGTTTAGGGGCAGACAATGAGCAGTTCTTC. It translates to CASSLGADNEQFF.

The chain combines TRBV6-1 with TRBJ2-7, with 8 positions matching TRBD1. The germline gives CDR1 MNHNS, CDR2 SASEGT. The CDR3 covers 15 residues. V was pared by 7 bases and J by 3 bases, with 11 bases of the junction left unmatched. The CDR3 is CASTPTGEESYEQYF. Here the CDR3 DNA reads TGTGCCAGCACCCCGACAGGGGAGGAGAGCTACGAGCAGTACTTC.

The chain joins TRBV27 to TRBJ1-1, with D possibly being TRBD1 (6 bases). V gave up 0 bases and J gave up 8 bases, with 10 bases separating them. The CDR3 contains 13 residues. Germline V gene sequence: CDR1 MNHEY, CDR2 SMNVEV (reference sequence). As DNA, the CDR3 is TGTGCCAGCAGTTTATCGGTCGGGACAGAAGCTTTCTTT. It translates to CASSLSVGTEAFF.

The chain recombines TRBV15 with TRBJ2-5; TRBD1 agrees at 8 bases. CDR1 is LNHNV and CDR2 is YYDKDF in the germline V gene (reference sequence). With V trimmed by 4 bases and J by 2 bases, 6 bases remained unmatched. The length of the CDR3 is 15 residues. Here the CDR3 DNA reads TGTGCCACCAGCACCACAACAGGGGGACAAGAGACCCAGTACTTC. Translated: CATSTTTGGQETQYF.

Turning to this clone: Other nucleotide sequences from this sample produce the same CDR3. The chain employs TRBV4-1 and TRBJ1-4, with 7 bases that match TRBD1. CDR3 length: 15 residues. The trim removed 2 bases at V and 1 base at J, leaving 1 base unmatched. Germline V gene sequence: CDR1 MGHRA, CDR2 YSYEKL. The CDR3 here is CASSQHRGTNEKLFF. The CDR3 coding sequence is TGCGCCAGCAGCCAACACAGGGGAACTAATGAAAAACTGTTTTTT.

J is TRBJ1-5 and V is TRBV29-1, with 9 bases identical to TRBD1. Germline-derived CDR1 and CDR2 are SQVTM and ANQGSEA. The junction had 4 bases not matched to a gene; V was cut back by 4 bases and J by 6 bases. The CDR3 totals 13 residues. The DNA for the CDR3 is TGCAGCGTTGGGGGGACAGGGATTCAGCCCCAGCATTTT. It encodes CSVGGTGIQPQHF.

As DNA, the CDR3 is TGTGCTAGTGGTTTGGTACCGAAGGGACAGGGGGTGGAAGGCTATGGCTACACCTTC. It codes for CASGLVPKGQGVEGYGYTF. The chain recombines TRBV12-5 with TRBJ1-2, with 11 bases aligning to TRBD1. The CDR3 contains 19 residues. V lost 0 bases and J lost 4; bases outside the gene matches: 13. Looked up from germline, CDR1 is LGHNT and CDR2 is FRNRAP.

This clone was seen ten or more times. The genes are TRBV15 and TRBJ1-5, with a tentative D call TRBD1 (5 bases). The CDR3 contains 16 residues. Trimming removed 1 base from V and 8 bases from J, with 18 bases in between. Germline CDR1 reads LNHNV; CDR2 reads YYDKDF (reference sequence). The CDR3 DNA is TGTGCCACCAGCAGAGCCTCGAGCAGGGCAGGCGAGCCCCAGCATTTT. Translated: CATSRASSRAGEPQHF.

The CDR3: CASSHLNPRGGVYNEQFF. The CDR3 DNA follows: TGTGCCAGCAGCCACCTAAACCCTCGGGGGGGAGTATACAATGAGCAGTTCTTC. J is TRBJ2-1 and V is TRBV4-2; TRBD2 matches at 8 bases. Germline CDR1 is LGHNA and CDR2 is YNFKEQ. The V gene end was trimmed by 3 bases and the J gene end by 4 bases; junction bases not matched to a gene: 14. This CDR3 spans 18 amino acids.

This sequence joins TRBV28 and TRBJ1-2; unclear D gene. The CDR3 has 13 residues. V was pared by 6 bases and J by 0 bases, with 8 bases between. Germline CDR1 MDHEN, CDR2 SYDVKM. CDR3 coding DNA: TGTGCCAGCAGCCCAGCGACTAACTATGGCTACACCTTC. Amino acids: CASSPATNYGYTF.

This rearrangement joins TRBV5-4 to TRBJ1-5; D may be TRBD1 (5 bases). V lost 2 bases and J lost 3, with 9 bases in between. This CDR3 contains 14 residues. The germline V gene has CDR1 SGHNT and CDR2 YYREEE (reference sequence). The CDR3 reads CASSFWGLNQPQHF. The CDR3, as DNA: TGTGCCAGCAGCTTTTGGGGCCTCAATCAGCCCCAGCATTTT.

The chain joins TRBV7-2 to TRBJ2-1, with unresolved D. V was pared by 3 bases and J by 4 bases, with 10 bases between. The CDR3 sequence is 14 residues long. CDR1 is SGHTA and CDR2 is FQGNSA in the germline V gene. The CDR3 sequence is CASSFFGSYNEQFF. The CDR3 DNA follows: TGTGCCAGCAGCTTTTTCGGGTCGTACAATGAGCAGTTCTTC.

Written as DNA, the CDR3 is TGTGCCACCAGCGGGGGGCTTTCCTACGAGCAGTACTTC. Translating gives CATSGGLSYEQYF. The chain employs TRBV6-5 and TRBJ2-7, with 9 bases lining up with TRBD2. The V gene's germline CDR1 is MNHEY and CDR2 SVGAGI. After removal of 10 bases from V and 1 base from J, the junction contained 5 bases not matched to a gene. There are 13 residues in the CDR3.

The chain's CDR3 is CASSINTLAEQYF. The CDR3 bases are TGTGCCAGTAGTATTAACACCCTGGCCGAGCAGTACTTC. The rearrangement links TRBV19 to TRBJ2-7; D unresolved. The length of the CDR3 is 13 residues. CDR1 and CDR2 from the germline V gene are LNHDA and SQIVND (reference sequence). V was trimmed by 3 bases and J by 6 bases, leaving 12 bases between them. Full variable domain (missing parts from reference TRBV19 and TRBJ2-7): DGGITQSPKYLFRKEGQNVTLSCEQNLNHDAMYWYRQDPGQGLRLIYYSQIVNDFQKGDIAEGYSVSREKKESFPLTVTSAQKNPTAFYLCASSINTLAEQYFGPGTRLTVT.

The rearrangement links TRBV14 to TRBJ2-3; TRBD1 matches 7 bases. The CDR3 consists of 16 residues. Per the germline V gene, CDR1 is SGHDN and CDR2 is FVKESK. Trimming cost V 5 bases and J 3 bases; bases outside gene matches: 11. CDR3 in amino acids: CASSALTGHLTDTQYF. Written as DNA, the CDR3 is TGTGCCAGCAGCGCGCTGACAGGGCATCTGACAGATACGCAGTATTTT.

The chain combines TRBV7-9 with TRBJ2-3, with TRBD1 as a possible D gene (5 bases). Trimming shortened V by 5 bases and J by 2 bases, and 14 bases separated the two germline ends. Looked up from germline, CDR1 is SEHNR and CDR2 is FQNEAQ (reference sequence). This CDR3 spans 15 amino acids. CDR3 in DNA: TGTGCCAGCAGCCCCCGCCAGGGTCCCACAGATACGCAGTATTTT. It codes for CASSPRQGPTDTQYF.

CDR3 DNA sequence: TGTGCCAGCACCTCCGGGAACCGTAATTCACCCCTCCACTTT. Translated: CASTSGNRNSPLHF. This sequence joins TRBV27 and TRBJ1-6; D gene unclear. Germline V gene lookup returns CDR1 MNHEY and CDR2 SMNVEV (reference sequence). This CDR3 is built from 14 residues. Trimming left V 7 bases short and J 6 bases short, with 13 bases between.